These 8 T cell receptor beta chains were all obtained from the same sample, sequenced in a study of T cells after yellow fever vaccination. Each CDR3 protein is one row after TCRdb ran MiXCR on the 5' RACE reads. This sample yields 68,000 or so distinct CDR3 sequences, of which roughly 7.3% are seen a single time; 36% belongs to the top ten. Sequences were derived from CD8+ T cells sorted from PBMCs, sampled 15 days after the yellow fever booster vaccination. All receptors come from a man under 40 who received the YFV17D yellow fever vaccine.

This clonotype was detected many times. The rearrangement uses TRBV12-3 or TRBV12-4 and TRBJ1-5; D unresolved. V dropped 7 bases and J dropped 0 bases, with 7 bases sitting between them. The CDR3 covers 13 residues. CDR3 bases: TGTGCCAGCACCGTAGATAGCAATCAGCCCCAGCATTTT. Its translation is CASTVDSNQPQHF.

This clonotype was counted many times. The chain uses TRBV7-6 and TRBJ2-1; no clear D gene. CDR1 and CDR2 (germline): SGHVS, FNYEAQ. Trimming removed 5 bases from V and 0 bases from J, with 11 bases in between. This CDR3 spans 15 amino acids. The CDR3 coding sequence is TGTGCCAGCAGCGATAGTGTTAGCTCCTACAATGAGCAGTTCTTC. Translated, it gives CASSDSVSSYNEQFF.

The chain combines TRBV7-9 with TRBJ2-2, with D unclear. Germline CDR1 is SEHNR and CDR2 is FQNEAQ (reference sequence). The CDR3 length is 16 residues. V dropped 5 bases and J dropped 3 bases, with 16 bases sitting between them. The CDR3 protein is CASSPEAQAYTGELFF. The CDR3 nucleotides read TGTGCCAGCAGCCCAGAGGCGCAGGCCTACACCGGGGAGCTGTTTTTT.

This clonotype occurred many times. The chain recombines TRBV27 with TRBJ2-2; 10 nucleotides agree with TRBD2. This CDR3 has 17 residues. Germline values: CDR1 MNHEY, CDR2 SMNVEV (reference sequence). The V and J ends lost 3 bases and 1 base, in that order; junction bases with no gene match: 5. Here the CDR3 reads CASSFQGLAENTGELFF. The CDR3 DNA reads TGTGCCAGCAGTTTTCAAGGACTAGCGGAGAACACCGGGGAGCTGTTTTTT.

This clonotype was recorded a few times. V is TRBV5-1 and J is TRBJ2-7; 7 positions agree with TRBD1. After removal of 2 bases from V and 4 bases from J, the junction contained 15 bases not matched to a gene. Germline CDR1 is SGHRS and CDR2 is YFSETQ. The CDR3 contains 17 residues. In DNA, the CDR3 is TGCGCCAGCAGCTTCACCATGATTACCGGGACAGAGTACGAGCAGTACTTC. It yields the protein CASSFTMITGTEYEQYF.

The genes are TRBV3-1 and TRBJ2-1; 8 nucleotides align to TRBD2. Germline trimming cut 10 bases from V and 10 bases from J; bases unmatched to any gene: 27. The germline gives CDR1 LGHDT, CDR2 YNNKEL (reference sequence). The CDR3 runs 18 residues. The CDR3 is CATSQESGSFPASIEQFF. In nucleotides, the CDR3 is TGTGCCACCTCCCAAGAGAGCGGGAGCTTCCCAGCCTCAATAGAGCAGTTCTTC.

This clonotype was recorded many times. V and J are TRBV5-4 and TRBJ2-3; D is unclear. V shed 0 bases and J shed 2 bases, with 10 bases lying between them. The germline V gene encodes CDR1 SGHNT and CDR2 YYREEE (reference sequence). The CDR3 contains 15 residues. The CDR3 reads CASSLVETVTDTQYF. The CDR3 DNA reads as TGTGCCAGCAGCTTGGTGGAAACCGTCACAGATACGCAGTATTTT. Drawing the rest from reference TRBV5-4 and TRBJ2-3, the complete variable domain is ETGVTQSPTHLIKTRGQQVTLRCSSQSGHNTVSWYQQALGQGPQFIFQYYREEENGRGNFPPRFSGLQFPNYSSELNVNALELDDSALYLCASSLVETVTDTQYFGPGTRLTVL.

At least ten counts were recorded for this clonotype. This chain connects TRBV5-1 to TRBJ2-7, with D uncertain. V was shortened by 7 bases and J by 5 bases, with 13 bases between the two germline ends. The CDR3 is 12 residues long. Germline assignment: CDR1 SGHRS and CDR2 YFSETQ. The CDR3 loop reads CASSPHSNEQYF. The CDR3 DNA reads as TGCGCCAGCTCCCCCCATTCGAACGAGCAGTACTTC.